This TCR beta chain was identified during a study of blood T cell repertoires in COVID-19 (TCRdb year 2020). Study-wide context: The collaborator samples originated in the United States, Italy and Spain and spanned the acute and convalescent phases of COVID-19. A de-identified subject ID, COVID-19 status, age in years and sex were almost always included in the sample metadata. Where HLA class I and class II types were available, the types were taken from metadata supplied by the sample provider, not from assay-based typing. The repertoires were released in a freely available public database meant as a resource for research on the immune response to SARS-CoV-2. The samples were drawn from the first 160 participants of the ongoing ImmuneRACE study and from under 1,500 subjects provided by 6 global collaborators. The prospective study material was composed of cDNA or gDNA derived from T cells, B-cell-depleted T cells, or PBMCs. The dataset comprised deeply sampled blood TCRbeta repertoires from subjects exposed to, actively infected with, or recovered from COVID-19.

Paper-wide results and their limitations: The amount of clinical and demographic metadata varied by source and participant and was provided uncurated.

V is trimmed back by 3 bases and J by 7 bases, and the junction contains 12 bases that no gene match accounts for. The CDR3, cysteine through phenylalanine, is 16 amino acids long. The sequence is cut down to CDR3 DNA, 48 bases in frame from base 1. From a lookup of the germline V gene, CDR1 and CDR2 are SGHDN and FVKESK. With regard to this clone: What antigen it recognizes has not been identified. Base qualities were left out, and no much larger clone turns up one base away.

Collaborating institutions collected whole blood in K2EDTA tubes following their own protocols. For TCRbeta analysis, collaborators shipped samples as frozen whole blood, isolated PBMCs, or DNA extracted from either of those sample types. TCRbeta CDR3 regions were amplified from genomic DNA using the immunoSEQ Assay, a bias-controlled multiplex PCR. As for how the authors treated the data: Within the assay, amplification of reference gene primers was used to estimate how many nucleated cells each sample contained. To quantify the absolute abundance of each unique TCRbeta CDR3 rearrangement, sequence reads were collapsed and filtered. For each sample, productive Simpson clonality was calculated by taking the square root of Simpson's diversity index across productive rearrangements. Not all clones reach the TCRdb copy of this immuneACCESS table, which keeps in-frame sequences only. Checked studies attribute under half of the gap to unresolved V genes and leave the rest unexplained. For V, J and clone size, that table is used; D and trimming come from the DNA. The sample data list approximately 150,000 clones, and roughly 87% of these were observed just once. The top ten constitute 1.5% to 2% of the sample.

Input material: peripheral blood. Recombination joined TRBV14 with TRBJ2-7; the junction holds 10 bases that match TRBD1. The TCR comes from a human donor in a cohort sampled during active COVID-19. The CDR3 in this case is CASSHRGQGPSGEQYF. The sequenced DNA: TGTGCCAGCAGCCATAGGGGACAGGGGCCTTCTGGGGAGCAGTACTTC.